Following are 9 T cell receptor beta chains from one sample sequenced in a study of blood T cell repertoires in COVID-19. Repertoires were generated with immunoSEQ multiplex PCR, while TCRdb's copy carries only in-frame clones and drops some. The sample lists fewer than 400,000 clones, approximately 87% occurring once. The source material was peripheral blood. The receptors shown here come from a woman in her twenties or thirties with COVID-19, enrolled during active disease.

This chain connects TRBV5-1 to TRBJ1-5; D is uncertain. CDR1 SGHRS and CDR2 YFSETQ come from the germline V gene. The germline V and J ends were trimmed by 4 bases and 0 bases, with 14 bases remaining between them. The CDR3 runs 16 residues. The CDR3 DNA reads TGCGCCAGCAGCCCCAGCGGACTTACTAGCAATCAGCCCCAGCATTTT. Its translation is CASSPSGLTSNQPQHF.

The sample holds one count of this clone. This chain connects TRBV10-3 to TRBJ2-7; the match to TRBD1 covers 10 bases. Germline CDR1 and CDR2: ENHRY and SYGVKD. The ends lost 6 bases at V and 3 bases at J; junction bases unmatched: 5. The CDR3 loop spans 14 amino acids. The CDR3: CAIRGTGAYYEQYF. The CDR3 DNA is TGTGCCATCAGAGGGACAGGGGCCTACTACGAGCAGTACTTC.

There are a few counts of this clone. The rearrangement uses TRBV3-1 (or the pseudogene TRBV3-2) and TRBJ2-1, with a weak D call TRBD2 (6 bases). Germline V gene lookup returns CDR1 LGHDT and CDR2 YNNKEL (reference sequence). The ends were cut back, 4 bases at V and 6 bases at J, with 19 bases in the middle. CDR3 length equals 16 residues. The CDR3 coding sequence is TGTGCCAGCAGCCCCTCCCGGGAGCCGTTCGTCAATGAGCAGTTCTTC. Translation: CASSPSREPFVNEQFF.

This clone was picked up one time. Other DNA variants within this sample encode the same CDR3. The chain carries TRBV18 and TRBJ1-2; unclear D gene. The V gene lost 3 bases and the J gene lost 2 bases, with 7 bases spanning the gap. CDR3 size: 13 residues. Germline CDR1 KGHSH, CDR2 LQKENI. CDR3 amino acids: CASSPGSNYGYTF. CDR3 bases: TGTGCCAGCTCACCGGGCAGCAACTATGGCTACACCTTC.

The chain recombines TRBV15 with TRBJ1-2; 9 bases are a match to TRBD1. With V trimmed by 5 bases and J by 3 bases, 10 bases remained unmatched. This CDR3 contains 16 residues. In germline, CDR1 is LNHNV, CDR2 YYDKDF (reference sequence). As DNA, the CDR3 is TGTGCCACCAGCCCGGGACAGGGTATCGGAGACTATGGCTACACCTTC. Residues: CATSPGQGIGDYGYTF. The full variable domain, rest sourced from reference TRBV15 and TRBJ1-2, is DAMVIQNPRYQVTQFGKPVTLSCSQTLNHNVMYWYQQKSSQAPKLLFHYYDKDFNNEADTPDNFQSRRPNTSFCFLDIRSPGLGDTAMYLCATSPGQGIGDYGYTFGSGTRLTVV.

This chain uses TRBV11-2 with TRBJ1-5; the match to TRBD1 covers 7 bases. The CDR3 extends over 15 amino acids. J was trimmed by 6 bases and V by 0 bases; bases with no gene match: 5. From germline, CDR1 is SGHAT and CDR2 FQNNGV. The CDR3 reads CASSLEGGFGQPQHF. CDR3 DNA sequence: TGTGCCAGCAGCTTAGAAGGGGGCTTCGGTCAGCCCCAGCATTTT.

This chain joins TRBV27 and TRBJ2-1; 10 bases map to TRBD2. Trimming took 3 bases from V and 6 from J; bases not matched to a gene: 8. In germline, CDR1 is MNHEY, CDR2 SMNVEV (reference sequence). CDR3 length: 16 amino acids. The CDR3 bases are TGTGCCAGCAGTTTTAGGGCTAGCGGGAGAGGCAATGAGCAGTTCTTC. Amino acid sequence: CASSFRASGRGNEQFF.

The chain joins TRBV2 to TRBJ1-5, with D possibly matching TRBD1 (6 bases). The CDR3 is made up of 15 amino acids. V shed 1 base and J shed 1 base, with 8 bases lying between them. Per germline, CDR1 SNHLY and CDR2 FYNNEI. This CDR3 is CASSEEGGSNQPQHF. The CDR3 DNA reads TGTGCCAGCAGTGAAGAGGGGGGGAGCAATCAGCCCCAGCATTTT.

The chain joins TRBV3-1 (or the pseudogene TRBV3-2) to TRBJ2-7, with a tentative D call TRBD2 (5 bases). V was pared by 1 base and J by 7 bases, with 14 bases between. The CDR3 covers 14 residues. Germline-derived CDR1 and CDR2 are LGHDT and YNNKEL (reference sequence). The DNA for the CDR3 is TGTGCCAGCAGCCAAGGTGGCCCTACTAGGGAGCAGTACTTC. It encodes CASSQGGPTREQYF.